This record covers a single T cell receptor beta chain. The sample belongs to a study of shared clonotypes between healthy human individuals. About the study: Two female and a few male donors aged 18 to 49 were enrolled.

A deep-level run was used for the assay. Several immunoSEQ plates held equal portions of the genomic DNA taken from each subset. This table comes from immunoSEQ multiplex PCR, and its TCRdb copy is limited to in-frame clones, with some not included. The table lists about 600,000 clones, roughly four fifths of them singletons. Adults of Caucasian background living in Nashville, Tennessee made up all donors. Between the trimmed V and J ends, which lost 6 bases and 0 bases, there was a span of 15 bases. The CDR3 runs 15 residues. The germline gives CDR1 MNHNS, CDR2 SASEGT. The chain links TRBV6-1 to TRBJ2-7; D is unresolved. This sequence originates from a woman aged 40 to 55 in good health. Some clones in this sample may be carry-over from other donors' samples. Sequencing used PBMCs. The CDR3 bases are TGTGCCAGCAGGGCCCCCGGCCTCGGCTCCTACGAGCAGTACTTC. Amino acids: CASRAPGLGSYEQYF.